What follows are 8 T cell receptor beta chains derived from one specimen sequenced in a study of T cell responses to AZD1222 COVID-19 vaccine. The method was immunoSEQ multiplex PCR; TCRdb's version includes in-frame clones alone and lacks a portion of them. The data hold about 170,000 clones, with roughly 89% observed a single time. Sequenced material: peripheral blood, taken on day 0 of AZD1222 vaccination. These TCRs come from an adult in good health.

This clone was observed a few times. Here the CDR3 DNA reads TGTGCCAGCCACCCTGACAGGGGGGACTACGAGCAGTACTTC. It specifies CASHPDRGDYEQYF. This chain links TRBV18 with TRBJ2-7, with 9 bases lining up with TRBD1. J was trimmed by 3 bases and V by 8 bases; bases with no gene match: 8. This CDR3 is built from 14 residues. Germline V gene sequence: CDR1 KGHSH, CDR2 LQKENI. The whole variable domain, remainder taken from reference TRBV18 and TRBJ2-7, is NAGVMQNPRHLVRRRGQEARLRCSPMKGHSHVYWYRQLPEEGLKFMVYLQKENIIDESGMPKERFSAEFPKEGPSILRIQQVVRGDSAAYFCASHPDRGDYEQYFGPGTRLTVT.

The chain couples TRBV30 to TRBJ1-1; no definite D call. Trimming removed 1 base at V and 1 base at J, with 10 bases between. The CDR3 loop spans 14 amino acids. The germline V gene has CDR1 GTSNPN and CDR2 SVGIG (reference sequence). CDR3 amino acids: CAWSELPENTEAFF. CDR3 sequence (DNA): TGTGCCTGGAGTGAATTACCTGAGAACACTGAAGCTTTCTTT. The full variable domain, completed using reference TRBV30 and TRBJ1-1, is SQTIHQWPATLVQPVGSPLSLECTVEGTSNPNLYWYRQAAGRGLQLLFYSVGIGQISSEVPQNLSASRPQDRQFILSSKKLLLSDSGFYLCAWSELPENTEAFFGQGTRLTVV.

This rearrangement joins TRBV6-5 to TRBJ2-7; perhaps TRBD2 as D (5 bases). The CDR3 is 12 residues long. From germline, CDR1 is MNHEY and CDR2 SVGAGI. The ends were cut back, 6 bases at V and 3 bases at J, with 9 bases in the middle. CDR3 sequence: CASRGSYYEQYF. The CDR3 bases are TGTGCCAGCAGGGGGAGTTACTACGAGCAGTACTTC.

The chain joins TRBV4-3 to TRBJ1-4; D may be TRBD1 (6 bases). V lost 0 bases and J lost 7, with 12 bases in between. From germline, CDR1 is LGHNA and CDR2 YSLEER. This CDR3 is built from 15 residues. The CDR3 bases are TGCGCCAGCAGCCAAGATAACAGGGCTGGTGAAAAACTGTTTTTT. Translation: CASSQDNRAGEKLFF.

The CDR3 loop reads CASSRLDKNTEAFF. The CDR3 DNA sequence: TGTGCCAGCTCACGCCTTGACAAGAACACTGAAGCTTTCTTT. The chain carries TRBV18 and TRBJ1-1; D call uncertain. This CDR3 contains 14 residues. Germline V gives CDR1 KGHSH, CDR2 LQKENI. Trimming pared 4 bases from V and 1 base from J, leaving 10 bases between.

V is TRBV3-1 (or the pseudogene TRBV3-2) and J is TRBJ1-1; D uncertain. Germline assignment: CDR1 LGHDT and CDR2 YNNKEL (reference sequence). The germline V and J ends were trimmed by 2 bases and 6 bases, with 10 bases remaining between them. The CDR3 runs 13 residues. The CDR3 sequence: CASSQMARAEAFF. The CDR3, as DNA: TGTGCCAGCAGCCAAATGGCTAGGGCTGAAGCTTTCTTT.

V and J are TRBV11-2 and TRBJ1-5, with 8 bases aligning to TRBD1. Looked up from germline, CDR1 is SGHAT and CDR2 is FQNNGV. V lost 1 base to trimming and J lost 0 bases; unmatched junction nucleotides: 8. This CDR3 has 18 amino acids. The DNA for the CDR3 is TGTGCCAGCAGCTTAGGGGTAGGACAGGGTTATAGCAATCAGCCCCAGCATTTT. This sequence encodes CASSLGVGQGYSNQPQHF.

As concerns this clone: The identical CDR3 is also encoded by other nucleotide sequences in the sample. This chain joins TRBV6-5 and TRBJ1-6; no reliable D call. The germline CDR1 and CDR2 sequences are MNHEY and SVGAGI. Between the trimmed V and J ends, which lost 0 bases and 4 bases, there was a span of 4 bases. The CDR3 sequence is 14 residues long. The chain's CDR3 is CASSYSRYNSPLHF. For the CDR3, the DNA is TGTGCCAGCAGTTACTCGCGTTATAATTCACCCCTCCACTTT.